What follows describes a single T cell receptor beta chain. Its antigen target is currently unknown. No base-level quality is on record; no much larger clone is a single base apart. Within the sample, other DNA sequences also encode this same CDR3. This record belongs to a study of graft-versus-host responses after intestinal transplantation (dated by TCRdb to the early 2020s). Regarding the complete study: Recipients received multivisceral, liver-intestinal, or isolated intestinal transplants. Anti-thymocyte globulin induction was given to all recipients, followed by maintenance tacrolimus and steroids for 2 to 3 years. Alloreactive clones were identified by sequencing pre-transplant mixed lymphocyte reaction products and comparing them with unstimulated pre-transplant donor and recipient T cells. The cohort enrolled about two dozen intestinal transplant recipients, one of whom was a retransplant, and 3 patients without pretransplant specimens were excluded. Graft-versus-host and host-versus-graft alloreactive T cell clones were tracked in the graft, circulation and bone marrow after intestinal transplantation using bulk TCR-beta CDR3 sequencing. Donor T cell macrochimerism was defined as a peak of at least 4% donor T cells among recipient peripheral blood mononuclear cells. Rather than going through the commercial service, samples from three later patients were sequenced in-house on an Illumina MiSeq and processed with MiXCR.

Results and caveats for the whole study, not just this receptor: In patients with donor T cell macrochimerism, the allografts had high GvH to HvG T cell clonal ratios. Early after transplant, peak levels of circulating GvH clones were associated with declines in HvG clones. The relatively low number and heterogeneity of intestinal transplant patients limited the conclusions. GvH clones turned up in recipient bone marrow, with some appearing earlier in ileal mucosa or blood, a pattern consistent with an intestinal mucosal origin.

The method was the immunoSEQ multiplex PCR assay. For most patients, high-throughput TCR-beta CDR3 sequencing of genomic DNA was performed by Adaptive Biotechnologies. From the authors' description of their analysis: TCR sequencing data for over 15 patients were retrieved from Adaptive's ImmunoSEQ software; three other patients were processed with MiXCR and VDJtools. CDR3 nucleotide sequences shared by donor and recipient were removed because the origin of these sequences could not be assigned. At least 2-fold expansion over unstimulated cells and a minimum CFSE-low frequency of 0.002% (template counts) or 0.001% (read counts) were required for clones to be classified as alloreactive. Clones detected in sequenced pre-transplant spleen, lymph node, or MLR CFSE-low populations of the donor or recipient were defined as mappable. Cumulative frequency of alloreactive clones was calculated as a percentage of all sequences weighted by copy number. The table was pulled from immuneACCESS by TCRdb, which kept in-frame rearrangements only. Such tables lose some clones; where checked, under half of the loss comes from unresolved V genes, and the rest has no known cause. Clone size and the V and J calls come from that table; the DNA yielded D and trimming. Within this sample are fewer than 30,000 clones, with about 85% of them counted one time only. 9.5% to 13% of the sample is taken by the ten largest.

In the first month after transplant, blood samples were collected up to 4 times, and after that at least monthly when available. For CDR1 and CDR2, the germline V gene lists SGDLS and YYNGEE. The cysteine opens and the phenylalanine closes a CDR3 of 12 amino acids. Only CDR3 DNA is held: 36 bases, read in frame from base 1. V is cut back by 5 bases and J by 7 bases, with 4 bases in the junction unmatched. Sequencing was performed on PBMCs, taken 450 to 460 days after intestinal transplantation. The TCR comes from a human patient who received an intestinal transplant, so some T cells may come from the graft donor. The V and J genes are TRBV9 and TRBJ1-2; TRBD1 matches 8 bases in the middle. The DNA is TGTGCCAGCAGTCGGACAGGGCTTGGCTACACCTTC. It translates as CASSRTGLGYTF.